This T cell receptor beta chain was sequenced for a study of blood T cells in healthy people across ages (dated by TCRdb to 2013 to 2016). With respect to the entire study: In model experiments, template switching captured roughly one uniquely barcoded TCR beta cDNA molecule for every two T cells. Age-related changes in TCR beta repertoire diversity were measured in the study by deep sequencing normalized with unique cDNA molecular identifiers. The donors were split into four age groups: young (average 16 years), middle-aged (roughly 40), aged (more than 60) and long-lived (under 85). To avoid experimental bias, donors of different ages were distributed randomly across sequencing lanes. The study analyzed two additional independent replicas of 1 million unique cDNA reads from the same blood draw for two donors, one aged 18 to 30 and one aged 80 or older.

Library preparation employed 5' RACE. The sequencer listed for this sample is Illumina HiSeq 2500. A second about 7 to 11 cycle PCR used a sample-barcoded 5' primer and a J-beta primer mix. A unique molecular identifier was introduced onto each TCR beta cDNA molecule by a template-switch 5' adaptor carrying 12 random nucleotides. Each sample yielded at least 2.5 million CDR3-containing paired-end reads. All of the RNA was converted into first-strand cDNA using the Mint cDNA synthesis kit, with a TRBC-specific oligonucleotide serving as the primer. Following uracil-DNA glycosylase treatment, all cDNA underwent a first 18-cycle PCR with the universal primers M1SS and BC2_uni_R. The source study handled its data this way. For normalization, 1 million high-quality reads, each with a distinct molecular identifier, were randomly selected from each sample. Instead of being binned into consensus sequences, reads with shared molecular identifiers were discarded. MiTCR, with a Q25 quality threshold and the strictest error-elimination algorithm, was used for CDR3 identification, clonotype clustering and error correction. A nonparametric unseen species model using Euler transformation provided a lower-bound estimate of total TCR beta diversity. TCRdb itself trimmed the public reads at Q25 with fastp, ran MiXCR and retained productive beta chains. Each CDR3 protein gets just one entry, which takes the most common genes and DNA from the rows behind it. Here the V and J calls rest on TCRdb's processing, not on the authors' analysis. The sample has hundreds of thousands of distinct CDR3 sequences on record, roughly 50% of them singletons. The top ten hold 25% to 30% of the sample.

Systemically healthy Caucasian individuals from Russia, about 38 in total and aged about 6 to 95 years, were included as donors. Each donor gave about 10 milliliters of peripheral blood, drawn into EDTA-treated Vacutainer tubes. Ficoll-Paque density-gradient centrifugation was used to isolate PBMCs, with at least 6.5 million per sample. Trizol reagent was used to extract total RNA from the PBMCs, yielding at least 5.5 micrograms per sample. The percentages of naive CD45RAhigh/CD27high T cells were determined by flow cytometry on a PBMC aliquot from every donor. About this clonotype: It lacks a known antigen. No per-base quality is available; no much larger clone lies one base away.

Findings and caveats that apply to the study as a whole: There was a strong correlation between observed TCR beta diversity and the percentage of naive T cells measured by flow cytometry. Observed TCR beta diversity per million T cells fell roughly linearly with age, and a significant reduction was already apparent by age approximately 41. Because donor CMV infection status was unknown, age-related changes in expanded clonotypes were potentially confounded. Since profiling was done on bulk unsorted PBMCs, naive and antigen-experienced compartments could not be conclusively compared. Compared with the aged group, the long-lived group had more naive CD4+ T cells, fewer expanded clones and increased TCR diversity, suggesting age selection. Total diversity estimates from one million sequenced T cells were considered lower bounds and underestimates.

The CDR3 runs 13 residues from the cysteine to the phenylalanine. The DNA shown is the 39-base CDR3, in frame from base 1. The germline V gene (reference sequence) supplies CDR1 DFQATT and CDR2 SNEGSKA. The rearranged chain carries TRBV20-1 and TRBJ2-4, with the D gene call left open. Judging by the DNA end, TRBJ2-7 fits better; the J call may be wrong. Sequencing input: blood. The TCR originated in a man aged 40-49 years in good health. The CDR3 region: CSAPKQGPAEQYF. The nucleotide sequence is given as TGCAGTGCCCCCAAGCAAGGTCCGGCCGAGCAGTACTTC.